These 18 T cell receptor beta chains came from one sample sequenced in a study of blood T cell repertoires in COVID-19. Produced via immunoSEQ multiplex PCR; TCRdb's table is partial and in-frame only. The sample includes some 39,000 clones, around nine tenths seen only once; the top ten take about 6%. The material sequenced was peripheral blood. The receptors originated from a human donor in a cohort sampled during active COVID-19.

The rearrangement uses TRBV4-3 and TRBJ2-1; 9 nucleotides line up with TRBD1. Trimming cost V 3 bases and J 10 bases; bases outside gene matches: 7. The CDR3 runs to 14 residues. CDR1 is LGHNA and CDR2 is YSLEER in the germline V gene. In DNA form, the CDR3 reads TGCGCCAGCAGCCACCAACAGGGGGCATCCGAGCAGTTCTTC. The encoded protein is CASSHQQGASEQFF.

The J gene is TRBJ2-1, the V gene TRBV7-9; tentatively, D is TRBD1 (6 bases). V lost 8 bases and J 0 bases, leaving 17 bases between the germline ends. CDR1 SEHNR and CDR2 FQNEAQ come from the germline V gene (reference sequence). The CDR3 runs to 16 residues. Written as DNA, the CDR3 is TGTGCCAGCTTTCAAACCGGACAGACCTCCTACAATGAGCAGTTCTTC. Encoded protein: CASFQTGQTSYNEQFF.

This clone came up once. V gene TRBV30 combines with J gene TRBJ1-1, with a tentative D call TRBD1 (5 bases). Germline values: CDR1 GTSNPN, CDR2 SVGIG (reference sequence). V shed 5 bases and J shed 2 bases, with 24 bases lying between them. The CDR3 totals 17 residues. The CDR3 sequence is CAWGITGKTAYNTEAFF. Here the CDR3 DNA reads TGTGCCTGGGGGATAACAGGAAAAACTGCTTACAACACTGAAGCTTTCTTT.

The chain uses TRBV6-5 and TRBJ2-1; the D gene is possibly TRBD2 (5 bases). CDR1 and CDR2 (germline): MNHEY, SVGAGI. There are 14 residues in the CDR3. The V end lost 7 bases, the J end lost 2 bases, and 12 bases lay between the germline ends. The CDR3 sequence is CASNPDGTYNEQFF. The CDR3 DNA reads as TGTGCCAGCAACCCGGACGGGACCTACAATGAGCAGTTCTTC.

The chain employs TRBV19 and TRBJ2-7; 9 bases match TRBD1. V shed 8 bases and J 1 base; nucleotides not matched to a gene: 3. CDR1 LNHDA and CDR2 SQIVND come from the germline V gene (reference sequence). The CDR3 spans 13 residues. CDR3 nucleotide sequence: TGTGCCAGTGCCGGGACAGGGTCCTACGAGCAGTACTTC. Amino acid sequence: CASAGTGSYEQYF.

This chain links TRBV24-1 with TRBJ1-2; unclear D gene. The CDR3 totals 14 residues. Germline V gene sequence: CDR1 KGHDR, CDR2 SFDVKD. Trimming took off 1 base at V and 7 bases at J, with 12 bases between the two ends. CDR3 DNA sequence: TGTGCCACCAGTGATTTTGGCGGGAAGGGTGGCTACACCTTC. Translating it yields CATSDFGGKGGYTF.

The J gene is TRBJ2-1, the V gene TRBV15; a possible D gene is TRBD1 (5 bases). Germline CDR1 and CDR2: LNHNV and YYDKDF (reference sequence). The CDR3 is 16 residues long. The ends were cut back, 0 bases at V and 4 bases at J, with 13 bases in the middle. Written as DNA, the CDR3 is TGTGCCACCAGCAGAGATCTGGGGCTTGGTTACAATGAGCAGTTCTTC. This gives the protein CATSRDLGLGYNEQFF.

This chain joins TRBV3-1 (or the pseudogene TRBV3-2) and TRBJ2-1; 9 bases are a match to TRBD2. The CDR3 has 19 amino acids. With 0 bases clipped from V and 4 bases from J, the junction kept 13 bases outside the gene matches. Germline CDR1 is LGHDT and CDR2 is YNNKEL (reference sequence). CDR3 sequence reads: CASSQDFSGGTTGYNEQFF. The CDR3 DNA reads TGTGCCAGCAGCCAAGATTTTAGCGGGGGAACAACAGGGTACAATGAGCAGTTCTTC.

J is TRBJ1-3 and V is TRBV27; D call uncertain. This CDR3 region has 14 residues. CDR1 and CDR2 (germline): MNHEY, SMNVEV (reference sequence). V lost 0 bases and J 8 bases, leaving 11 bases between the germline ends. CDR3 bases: TGTGCCAGCAGTTTATCGATGGGAGTTGACACCATATATTTT. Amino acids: CASSLSMGVDTIYF.

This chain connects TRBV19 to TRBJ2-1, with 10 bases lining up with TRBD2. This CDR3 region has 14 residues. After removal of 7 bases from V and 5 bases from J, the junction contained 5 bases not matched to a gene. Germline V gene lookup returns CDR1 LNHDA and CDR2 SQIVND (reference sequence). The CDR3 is CASNSGRGNNEQFF. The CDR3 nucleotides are TGTGCCAGTAACAGCGGGAGGGGGAACAATGAGCAGTTCTTC.

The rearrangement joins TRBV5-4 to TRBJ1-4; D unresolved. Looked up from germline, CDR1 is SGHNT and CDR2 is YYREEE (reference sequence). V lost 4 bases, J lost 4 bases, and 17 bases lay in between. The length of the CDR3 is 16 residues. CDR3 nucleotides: TGTGCCAGCAGCCCCACCCCCACAGAGAATAATGAAAAACTGTTTTTT. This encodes CASSPTPTENNEKLFF.

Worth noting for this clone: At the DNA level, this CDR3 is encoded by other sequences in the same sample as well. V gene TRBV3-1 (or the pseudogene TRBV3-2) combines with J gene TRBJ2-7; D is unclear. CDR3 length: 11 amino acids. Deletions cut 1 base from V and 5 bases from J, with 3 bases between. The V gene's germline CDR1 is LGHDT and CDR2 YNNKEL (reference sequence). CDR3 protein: CASSQVNEQYF. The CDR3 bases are TGTGCCAGCAGCCAAGTCAACGAGCAGTACTTC.

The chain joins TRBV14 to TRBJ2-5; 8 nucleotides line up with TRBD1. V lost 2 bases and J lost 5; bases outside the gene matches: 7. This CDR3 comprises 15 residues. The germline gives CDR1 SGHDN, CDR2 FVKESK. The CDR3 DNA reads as TGTGCCAGCAGCCAACAGGACAGGGAGCGGGAGACCCAGTACTTC. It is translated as CASSQQDRERETQYF. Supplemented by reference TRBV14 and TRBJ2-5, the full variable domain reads EAGVTQFPSHSVIEKGQTVTLRCDPISGHDNLYWYRRVMGKEIKFLLHFVKESKQDESGMPNNRFLAERTGGTYSTLKVQPAELEDSGVYFCASSQQDRERETQYFGPGTRLLVL.

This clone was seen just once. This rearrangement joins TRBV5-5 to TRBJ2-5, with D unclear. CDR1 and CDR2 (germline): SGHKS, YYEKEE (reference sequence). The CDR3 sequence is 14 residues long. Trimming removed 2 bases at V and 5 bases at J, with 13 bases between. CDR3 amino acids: CASSFWVAGETQYF. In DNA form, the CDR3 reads TGTGCCAGCAGCTTCTGGGTTGCCGGGGAGACCCAGTACTTC.

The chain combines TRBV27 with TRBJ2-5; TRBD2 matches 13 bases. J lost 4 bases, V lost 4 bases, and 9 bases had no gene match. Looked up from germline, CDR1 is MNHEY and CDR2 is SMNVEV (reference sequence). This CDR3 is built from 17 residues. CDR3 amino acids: CASSSRRTSGRGETQYF. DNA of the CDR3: TGTGCCAGCAGTTCACGGAGGACTAGCGGGAGAGGAGAGACCCAGTACTTC.

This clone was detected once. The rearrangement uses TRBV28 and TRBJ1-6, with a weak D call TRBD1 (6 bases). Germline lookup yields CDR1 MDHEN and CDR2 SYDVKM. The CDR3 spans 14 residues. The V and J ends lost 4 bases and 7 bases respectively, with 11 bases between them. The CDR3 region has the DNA TGTGCCAGCAGTTCGACAGGCGCGAATTCACCCCTCCACTTT. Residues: CASSSTGANSPLHF.

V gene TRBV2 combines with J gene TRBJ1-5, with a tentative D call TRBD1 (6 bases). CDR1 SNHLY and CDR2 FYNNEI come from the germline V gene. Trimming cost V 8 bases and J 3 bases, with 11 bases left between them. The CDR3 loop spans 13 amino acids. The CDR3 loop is CASQGQFNQPQHF. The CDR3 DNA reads TGTGCCAGCCAAGGACAGTTCAATCAGCCCCAGCATTTT.

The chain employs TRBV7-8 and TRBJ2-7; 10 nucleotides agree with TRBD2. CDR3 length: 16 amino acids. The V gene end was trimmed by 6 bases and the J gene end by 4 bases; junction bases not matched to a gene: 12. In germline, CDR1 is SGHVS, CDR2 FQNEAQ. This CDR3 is CASRHSGTSVRYEQYF. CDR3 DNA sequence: TGTGCCAGCAGGCATTCCGGGACTAGCGTAAGGTACGAGCAGTACTTC.